These 17 T cell receptor beta chains were sequenced from one sample in a study of blood T cell repertoires in COVID-19. TCRdb keeps only in-frame clones here, not all; method: immunoSEQ multiplex PCR. The table shows about 39,000 clones, with approximately 85% occurring only once. Material: peripheral blood. The source of these receptors is a man aged 70-80 years with acute or convalescent COVID-19.

The chain carries TRBV5-5 and TRBJ2-3, with TRBD2 matching 9 bases. This CDR3 has 15 residues. Germline CDR1 reads SGHKS; CDR2 reads YYEKEE (reference sequence). V was clipped by 0 bases and J by 6 bases; unmatched bases: 5. CDR3: CASSLGGLAGDTQYF. The CDR3 nucleotides are TGTGCCAGCAGCTTGGGTGGTCTAGCGGGGGATACGCAGTATTTT.

The V gene is TRBV20-1, the J gene TRBJ2-7, with D possibly being TRBD2 (5 bases). There are 11 residues in the CDR3. Germline CDR1 and CDR2: DFQATT and SNEGSKA (reference sequence). V shed 3 bases and J shed 6 bases, with 9 bases lying between them. In nucleotides, the CDR3 is TGCAGTGCTAGGGTCCGGGGCGAGCAGTACTTC. This gives the protein CSARVRGEQYF.

The gene calls are TRBV5-1 and TRBJ1-5, with a possible D match to TRBD1 (5 bases). Trimming took 0 bases from V and 2 from J, leaving 6 bases between them. This CDR3 has 14 amino acids. The germline CDR1 and CDR2 sequences are SGHRS and YFSETQ. The CDR3 sequence is CASSLEQGNQPQHF. The CDR3 DNA is TGCGCCAGCAGCTTGGAACAGGGCAATCAGCCCCAGCATTTT.

This clone was recorded only once. The chain joins TRBV7-3 to TRBJ1-3, with TRBD1 matching 9 bases. The CDR3 length is 15 residues. Germline loops: CDR1 SGHTA, CDR2 FQGTGA. V lost 4 bases to trimming and J lost 2 bases; unmatched junction nucleotides: 3. CDR3 in DNA: TGTGCCAGCAGCTCCGGGACAGGGACTGGAAACACCATATATTTT. Amino acid sequence: CASSSGTGTGNTIYF.

The J gene is TRBJ2-1, the V gene TRBV24-1; D uncertain. V was pared by 3 bases and J by 7 bases, with 18 bases between. CDR3 length equals 16 residues. CDR1 is KGHDR, CDR2 SFDVKD, per germline. In DNA form, the CDR3 reads TGTGCCACCAGTGATCTTCATGGCGGAGTAGGAAATGAGCAGTTCTTC. It encodes CATSDLHGGVGNEQFF.

The gene calls are TRBV7-3 and TRBJ2-6; a weak D match, TRBD2 (6 bases). Germline lookup yields CDR1 SGHTA and CDR2 FQGTGA. V was trimmed by 5 bases and J by 4 bases, leaving 18 bases between them. The CDR3 loop spans 17 amino acids. CDR3 sequence: CASSPRAGQGGANVLTF. The CDR3 DNA is TGTGCCAGCAGCCCCCGGGCGGGGCAGGGAGGGGCCAACGTCCTGACTTTC.

This clone has just a few counts. This chain joins TRBV5-1 and TRBJ2-1; 7 bases fit TRBD1. Germline CDR1 is SGHRS and CDR2 is YFSETQ. The V segment lost 1 base and the J segment 4 bases; nucleotides outside the gene matches: 8. The CDR3 consists of 16 residues. The CDR3 protein is CASSLRLGTDYNEQFF. The CDR3 region has the DNA TGCGCCAGCAGCTTGCGGCTCGGGACAGATTACAATGAGCAGTTCTTC.

The CDR3 region has the DNA TGTGCCAGCAGCCCCGGACAGGCTAACTACAATGAGCAGTTCTTC. Translation gives CASSPGQANYNEQFF. This chain connects TRBV6-5 to TRBJ2-1; the match to TRBD1 covers 7 bases. Germline V gene lookup returns CDR1 MNHEY and CDR2 SVGAGI. The CDR3 contains 15 residues. Trimming took 6 bases from V and 3 from J; bases not matched to a gene: 8.

CDR3 residues: CASSPLGTSGVGVGDTQYF. DNA of the CDR3: TGTGCCAGCAGTCCTCTCGGGACTAGCGGAGTGGGGGTGGGGGATACGCAGTATTTT. The chain is built from TRBV28 and TRBJ2-3, with 11 bases matching TRBD2. The CDR3 has 19 amino acids. Germline V CDR1 and CDR2: MDHEN, SYDVKM. V was clipped by 5 bases and J by 6 bases; unmatched bases: 19.

V is TRBV29-1 and J is TRBJ1-4; D not certain. Germline V gene lookup returns CDR1 SQVTM and CDR2 ANQGSEA. Trimming left V 6 bases short and J 0 bases short, with 8 bases between. The CDR3 has 13 residues. The CDR3 here is CSVSLATNEKLFF. The CDR3 DNA reads TGCAGCGTATCTCTAGCAACTAATGAAAAACTGTTTTTT.

The J gene is TRBJ1-5, the V gene TRBV7-3, with D maybe TRBD1 (5 bases). Trimming stripped 4 bases from V and 6 bases from J, with 10 bases between. Germline-derived CDR1 and CDR2 are SGHTA and FQGTGA. The CDR3 spans 13 residues. The CDR3 reads CASSSGEFQPQHF. DNA of the CDR3: TGTGCCAGCAGCTCGGGGGAGTTTCAGCCCCAGCATTTT.

The CDR3 DNA reads TGCGCCAGCAGCTCTGCAGGGCCTCAAGAGACCCAGTACTTC. Its translation: CASSSAGPQETQYF. The chain combines TRBV5-1 with TRBJ2-5; D is perhaps TRBD1 (5 bases). This CDR3 spans 14 amino acids. V lost 3 bases, J lost 2 bases, and 11 bases lay in between. Germline V lookup: CDR1 SGHRS, CDR2 YFSETQ.

This clone was seen more than once but under ten times. This chain joins TRBV7-2 and TRBJ1-1, with D tentatively TRBD1 (5 bases). The V gene's germline CDR1 is SGHTA and CDR2 FQGNSA. This CDR3 comprises 15 residues. Trimming removed 5 bases at V and 4 bases at J, with 17 bases between. This CDR3 reads CASSPPGIVGTEAFF. CDR3 in DNA: TGTGCCAGCAGCCCCCCAGGGATCGTGGGCACTGAAGCTTTCTTT.

This clone was detected a few times. This sequence joins TRBV5-5 and TRBJ2-1; a possible D gene is TRBD2 (6 bases). Per germline, CDR1 SGHKS and CDR2 YYEKEE (reference sequence). This CDR3 comprises 14 residues. The V end was cut by 4 bases, the J end by 2 bases, with 10 bases between. The CDR3 here is CASSPPGAYNEQFF. CDR3 DNA: TGTGCCAGCAGCCCCCCGGGAGCCTACAATGAGCAGTTCTTC.

The genes are TRBV3-1 (or the pseudogene TRBV3-2) and TRBJ2-1; the match to TRBD2 covers 16 bases. The CDR3 has 18 amino acids. J gave up 8 bases and V 5 bases, and 12 bases lay outside the gene matches. Germline lookup yields CDR1 LGHDT and CDR2 YNNKEL (reference sequence). The CDR3 DNA is TGTGCCAGCAGCATGCCGACGGGACTAGCGGGAGGGATCCATGAGCAGTTCTTC. Translated: CASSMPTGLAGGIHEQFF.

J is TRBJ2-3 and V is TRBV6-5; 12 bases match TRBD2. The V gene's germline CDR1 is MNHEY and CDR2 SVGAGI. Losses at the gene ends were 8 bases for V and 3 bases for J; bases not matched to a gene: 3. This CDR3 has 14 residues. The CDR3 reads CASGTSGRTDTQYF. The CDR3 region has the DNA TGTGCCAGCGGAACTAGCGGGAGGACAGATACGCAGTATTTT.

The chain recombines TRBV5-1 with TRBJ2-2; 8 positions match TRBD1. CDR1 and CDR2 from the germline V gene are SGHRS and YFSETQ. This CDR3 has 15 residues. The V segment lost 3 bases and the J segment 7 bases; nucleotides outside the gene matches: 8. The CDR3 sequence: CASSSAQGANGELFF. In nucleotides, the CDR3 is TGCGCCAGCAGCTCGGCGCAGGGGGCGAACGGGGAGCTGTTTTTT.